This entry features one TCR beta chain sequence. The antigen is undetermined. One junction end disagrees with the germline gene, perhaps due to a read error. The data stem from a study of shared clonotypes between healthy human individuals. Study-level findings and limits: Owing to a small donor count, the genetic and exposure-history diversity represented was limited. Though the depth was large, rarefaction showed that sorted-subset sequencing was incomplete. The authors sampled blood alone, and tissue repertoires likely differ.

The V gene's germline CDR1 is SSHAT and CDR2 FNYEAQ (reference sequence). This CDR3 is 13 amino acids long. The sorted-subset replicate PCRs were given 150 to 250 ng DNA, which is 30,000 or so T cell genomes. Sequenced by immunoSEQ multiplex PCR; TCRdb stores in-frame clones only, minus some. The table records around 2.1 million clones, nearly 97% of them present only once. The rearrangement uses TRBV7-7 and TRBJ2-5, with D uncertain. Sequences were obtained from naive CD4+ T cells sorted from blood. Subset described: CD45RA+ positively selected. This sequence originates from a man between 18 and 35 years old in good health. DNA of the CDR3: TGTGCTAGCAGCTTAATGCGTCAAGAGACCCAGTACTTC. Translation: CASSLMRQETQYF.